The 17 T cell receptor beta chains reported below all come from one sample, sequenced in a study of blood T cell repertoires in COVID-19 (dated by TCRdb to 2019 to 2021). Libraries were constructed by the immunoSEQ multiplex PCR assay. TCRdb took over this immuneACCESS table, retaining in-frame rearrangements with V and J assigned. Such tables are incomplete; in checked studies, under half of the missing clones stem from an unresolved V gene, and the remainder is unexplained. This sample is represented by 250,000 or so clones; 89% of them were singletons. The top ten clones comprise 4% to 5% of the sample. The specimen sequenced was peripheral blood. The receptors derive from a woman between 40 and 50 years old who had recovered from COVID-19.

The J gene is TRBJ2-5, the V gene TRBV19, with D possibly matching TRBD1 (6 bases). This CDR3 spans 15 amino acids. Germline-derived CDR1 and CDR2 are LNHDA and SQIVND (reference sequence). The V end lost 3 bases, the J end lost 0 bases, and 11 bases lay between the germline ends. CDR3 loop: CASSMGARYQETQYF. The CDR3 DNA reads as TGTGCCAGTAGTATGGGGGCCCGGTACCAAGAGACCCAGTACTTC.

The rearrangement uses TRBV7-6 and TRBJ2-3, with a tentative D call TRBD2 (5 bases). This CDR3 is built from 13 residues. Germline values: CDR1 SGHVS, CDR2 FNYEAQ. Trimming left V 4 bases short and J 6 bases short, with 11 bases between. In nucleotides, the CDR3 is TGTGCCAGCAGCTCACTAGAGCCTGATACGCAGTATTTT. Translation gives CASSSLEPDTQYF.

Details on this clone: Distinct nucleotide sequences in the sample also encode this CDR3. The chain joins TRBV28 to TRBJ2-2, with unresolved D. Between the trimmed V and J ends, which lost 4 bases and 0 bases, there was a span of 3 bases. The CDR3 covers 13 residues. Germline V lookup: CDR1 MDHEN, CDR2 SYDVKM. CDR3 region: CASSSANTGELFF. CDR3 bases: TGTGCCAGCAGTTCTGCGAACACCGGGGAGCTGTTTTTT. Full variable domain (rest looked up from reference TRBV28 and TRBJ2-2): DVKVTQSSRYLVKRTGEKVFLECVQDMDHENMFWYRQDPGLGLRLIYFSYDVKMKEKGDIPEGYSVSREKKERFSLILESASTNQTSMYLCASSSANTGELFFGEGSRLTVL.

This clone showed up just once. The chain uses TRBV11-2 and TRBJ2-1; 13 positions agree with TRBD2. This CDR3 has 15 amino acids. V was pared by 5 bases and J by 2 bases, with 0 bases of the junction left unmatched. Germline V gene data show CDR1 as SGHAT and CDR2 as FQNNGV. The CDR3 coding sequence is TGTGCCAGCAGCACTAGCGGGGGGGCCTACAATGAGCAGTTCTTC. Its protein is CASSTSGGAYNEQFF.

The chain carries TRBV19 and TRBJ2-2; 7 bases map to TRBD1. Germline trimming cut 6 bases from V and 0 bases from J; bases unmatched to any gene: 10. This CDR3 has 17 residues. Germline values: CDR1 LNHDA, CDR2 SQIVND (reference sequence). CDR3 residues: CASSPDRFDANTGELFF. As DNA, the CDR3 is TGTGCCAGTAGCCCGGACAGGTTCGACGCGAACACCGGGGAGCTGTTTTTT.

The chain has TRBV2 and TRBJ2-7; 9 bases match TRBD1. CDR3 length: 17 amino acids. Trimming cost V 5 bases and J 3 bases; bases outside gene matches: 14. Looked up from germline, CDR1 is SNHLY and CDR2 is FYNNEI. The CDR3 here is CASSPQFTGTGFYEQYF. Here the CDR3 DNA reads TGTGCCAGCAGTCCCCAATTTACCGGGACAGGGTTCTACGAGCAGTACTTC.

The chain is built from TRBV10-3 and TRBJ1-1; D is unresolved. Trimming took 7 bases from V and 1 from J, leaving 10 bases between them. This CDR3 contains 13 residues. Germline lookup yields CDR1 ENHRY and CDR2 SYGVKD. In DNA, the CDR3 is TGTGCCATCAATCCCAGTCCGAACACTGAAGCTTTCTTT. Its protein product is CAINPSPNTEAFF.

As DNA, the CDR3 is TGTGCCAGCTCGCAACCGGGACAGGGATACGGTAGCGGGGAGCTGTTTTTT. The encoded protein is CASSQPGQGYGSGELFF. The rearrangement joins TRBV18 to TRBJ2-2, with 9 bases aligning to TRBD1. The V and J ends lost 6 bases and 7 bases, in that order; junction bases with no gene match: 15. The CDR3 totals 17 residues. CDR1 and CDR2 (germline): KGHSH, LQKENI.

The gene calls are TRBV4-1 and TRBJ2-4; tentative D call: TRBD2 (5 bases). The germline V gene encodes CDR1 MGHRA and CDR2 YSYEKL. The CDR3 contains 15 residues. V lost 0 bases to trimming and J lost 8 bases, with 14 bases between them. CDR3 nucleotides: TGCGCCAGCAGCCAAGATAGGAGCGGAGGATACATTCAGTACTTC. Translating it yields CASSQDRSGGYIQYF.

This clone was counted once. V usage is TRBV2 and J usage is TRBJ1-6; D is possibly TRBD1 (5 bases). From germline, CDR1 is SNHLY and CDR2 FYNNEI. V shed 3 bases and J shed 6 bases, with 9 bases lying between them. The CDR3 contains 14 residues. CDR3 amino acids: CASSEQGPNSPLHF. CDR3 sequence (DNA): TGTGCCAGCAGTGAGCAGGGCCCTAATTCACCCCTCCACTTT.

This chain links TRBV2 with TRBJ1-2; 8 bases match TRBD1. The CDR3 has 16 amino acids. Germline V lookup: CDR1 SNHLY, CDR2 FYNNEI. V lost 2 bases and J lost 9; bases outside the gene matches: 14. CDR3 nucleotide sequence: TGTGCCAGCAGTGAACAGGGGGCGCGGTCGGGTGTCCGCTACACCTTC. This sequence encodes CASSEQGARSGVRYTF.

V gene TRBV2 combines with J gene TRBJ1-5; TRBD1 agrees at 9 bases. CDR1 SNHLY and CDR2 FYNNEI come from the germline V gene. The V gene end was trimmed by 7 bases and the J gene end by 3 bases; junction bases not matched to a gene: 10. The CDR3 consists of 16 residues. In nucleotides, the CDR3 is TGTGCCAGCACCACTAGGACAGGGGACTTCAATCAGCCCCAGCATTTT. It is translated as CASTTRTGDFNQPQHF. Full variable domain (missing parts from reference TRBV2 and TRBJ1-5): EPEVTQTPSHQVTQMGQEVILRCVPISNHLYFYWYRQILGQKVEFLVSFYNNEISEKSEIFDDQFSVERPDGSNFTLKIRSTKLEDSAMYFCASTTRTGDFNQPQHFGDGTRLSIL.

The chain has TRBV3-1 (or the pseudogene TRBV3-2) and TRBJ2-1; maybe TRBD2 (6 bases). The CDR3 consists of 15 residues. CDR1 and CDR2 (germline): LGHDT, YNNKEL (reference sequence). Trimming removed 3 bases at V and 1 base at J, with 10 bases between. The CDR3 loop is CASSQSGTSYNEQFF. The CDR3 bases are TGTGCCAGCAGCCAGTCCGGGACTTCCTACAATGAGCAGTTCTTC.

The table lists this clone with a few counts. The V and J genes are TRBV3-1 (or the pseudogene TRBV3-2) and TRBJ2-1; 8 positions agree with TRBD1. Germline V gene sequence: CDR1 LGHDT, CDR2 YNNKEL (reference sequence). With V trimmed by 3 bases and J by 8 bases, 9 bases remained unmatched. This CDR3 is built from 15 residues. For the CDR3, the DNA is TGTGCCAGCAGCCAGACAGGGGTCCCCTGGGATGAGCAGTTCTTC. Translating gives CASSQTGVPWDEQFF.

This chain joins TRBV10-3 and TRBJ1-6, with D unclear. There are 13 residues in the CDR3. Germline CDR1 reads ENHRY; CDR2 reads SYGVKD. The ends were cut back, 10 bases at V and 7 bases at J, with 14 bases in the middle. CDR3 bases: TGTGCCAACGGCCTAGCGCGGAATTCACCCCTCCACTTT. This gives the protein CANGLARNSPLHF.

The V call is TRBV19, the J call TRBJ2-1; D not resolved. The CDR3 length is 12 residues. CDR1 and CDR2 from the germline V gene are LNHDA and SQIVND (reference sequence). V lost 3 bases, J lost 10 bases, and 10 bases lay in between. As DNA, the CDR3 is TGTGCCAGTAGTATGGGTAGTAGCGAGCAGTTCTTC. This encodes CASSMGSSEQFF.

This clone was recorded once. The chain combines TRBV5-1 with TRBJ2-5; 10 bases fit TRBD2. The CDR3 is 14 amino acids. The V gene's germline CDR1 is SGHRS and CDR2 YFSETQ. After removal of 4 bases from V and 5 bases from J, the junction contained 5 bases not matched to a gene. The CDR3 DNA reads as TGCGCCAGCAGCCGAGCTAGCGGGAGTGAGACCCAGTACTTC. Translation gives CASSRASGSETQYF.